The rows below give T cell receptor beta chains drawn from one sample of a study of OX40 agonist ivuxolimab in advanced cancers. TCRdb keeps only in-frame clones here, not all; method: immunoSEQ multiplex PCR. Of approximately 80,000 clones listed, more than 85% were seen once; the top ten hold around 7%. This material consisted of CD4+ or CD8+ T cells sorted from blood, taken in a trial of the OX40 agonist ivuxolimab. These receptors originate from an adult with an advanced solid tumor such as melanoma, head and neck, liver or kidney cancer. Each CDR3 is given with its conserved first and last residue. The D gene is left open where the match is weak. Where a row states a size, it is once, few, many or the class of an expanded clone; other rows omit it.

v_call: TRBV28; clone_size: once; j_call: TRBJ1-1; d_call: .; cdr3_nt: TGTGCCAGCAGCCATCTCACAACACGCAACACTGAAGCTTTCTTT; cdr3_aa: CASSHLTTRNTEAFF
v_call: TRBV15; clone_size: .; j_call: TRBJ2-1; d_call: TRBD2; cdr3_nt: TGTGCCACCAGCAGAGGGACTAGCGGGCTCAATGAGCAGTTCTTC; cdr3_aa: CATSRGTSGLNEQFF
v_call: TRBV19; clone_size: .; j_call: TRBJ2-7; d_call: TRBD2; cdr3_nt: TGTGCCAGTAGGTCACTTAGCGGGATCGGCTACGAGCAGTACTTC; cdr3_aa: CASRSLSGIGYEQYF
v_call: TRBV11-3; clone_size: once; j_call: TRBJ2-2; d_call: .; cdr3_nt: TGTGCCAGCAGCTTAGACGAGGTCGGGACACCGAACACCGGGGAGCTGTTTTTT; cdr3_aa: CASSLDEVGTPNTGELFF
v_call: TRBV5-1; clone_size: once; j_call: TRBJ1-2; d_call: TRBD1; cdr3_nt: TGCGCCAGCAGCTTGGAGGGGACAGGGGGAAACTATGGCTACACCTTC; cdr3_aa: CASSLEGTGGNYGYTF
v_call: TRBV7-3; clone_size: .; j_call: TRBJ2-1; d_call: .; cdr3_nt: TGTGCCAGCAGCTTAACTGGTGGGGGCGGGAGAAACTACAATGAGCAGTTCTTC; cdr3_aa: CASSLTGGGGRNYNEQFF
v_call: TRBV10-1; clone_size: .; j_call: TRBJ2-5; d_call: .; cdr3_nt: TGCGCCAGCCGGAGATCAGCCCAAGAGACCCAGTACTTC; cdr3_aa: CASRRSAQETQYF
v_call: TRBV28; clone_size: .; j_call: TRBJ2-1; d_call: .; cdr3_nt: TGTGCCAGCAGTTCCACCTACAATGAGCAGTTCTTC; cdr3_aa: CASSSTYNEQFF
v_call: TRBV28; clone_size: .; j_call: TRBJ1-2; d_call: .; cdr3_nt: TGTGCCAGCCGAACGGGGGGGAGCTATGGCTACACCTTC; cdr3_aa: CASRTGGSYGYTF
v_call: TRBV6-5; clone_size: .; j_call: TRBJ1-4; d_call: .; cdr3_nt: TGTGCCAGCAGTTACGGCCTAAAGGAGGCTAATGAAAAACTGTTTTTT; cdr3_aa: CASSYGLKEANEKLFF
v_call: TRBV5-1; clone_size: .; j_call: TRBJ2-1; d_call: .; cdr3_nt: TGCGCCAGCAGCTTGGACGGGGCATCCTCCTACAATGAGCAGTTCTTC; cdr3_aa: CASSLDGASSYNEQFF
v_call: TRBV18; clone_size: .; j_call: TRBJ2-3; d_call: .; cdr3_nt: TGTGCCAGCTCACCGGGAAAAGGAGATACGCAGTATTTT; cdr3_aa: CASSPGKGDTQYF
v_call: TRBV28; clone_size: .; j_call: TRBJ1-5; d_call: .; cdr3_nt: TGTGCCAGCAGCTTGCACCTTTCCCAACTGCGGCCCCAGCATTTT; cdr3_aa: CASSLHLSQLRPQHF
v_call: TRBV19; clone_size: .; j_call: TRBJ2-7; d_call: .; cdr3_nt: TGTGCCAGTAGTCTGACGGGACGGACCTACGAGCAGTACTTC; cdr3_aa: CASSLTGRTYEQYF
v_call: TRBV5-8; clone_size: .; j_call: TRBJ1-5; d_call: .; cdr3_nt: TGTGCCAGCAGCTTGGGGGGGAAGGGCAATCAGCCCCAGCATTTT; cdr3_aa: CASSLGGKGNQPQHF
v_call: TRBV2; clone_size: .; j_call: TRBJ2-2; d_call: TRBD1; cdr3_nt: TGTGCCAGCAGTGGAGGGACAGGGGTCACCGGGGAGCTGTTTTTT; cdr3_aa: CASSGGTGVTGELFF
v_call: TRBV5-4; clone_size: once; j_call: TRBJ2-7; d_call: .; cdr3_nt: TGTGCCAGCAGCTTGGCATGGGGCGGGGACTACGAGCAGTACTTC; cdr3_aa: CASSLAWGGDYEQYF
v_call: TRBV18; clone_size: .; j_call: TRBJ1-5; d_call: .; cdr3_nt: TGTGCCAGCTCACCGGACGGCAATTGGGTCAAAGCCTATAGCAATCAGCCCCAGCATTTT; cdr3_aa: CASSPDGNWVKAYSNQPQHF
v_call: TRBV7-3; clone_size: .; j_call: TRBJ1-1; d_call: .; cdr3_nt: TGTGCCAGCGCTACAGCCTCTCGGGAGGAAGCTTTCTTT; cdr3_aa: CASATASREEAFF
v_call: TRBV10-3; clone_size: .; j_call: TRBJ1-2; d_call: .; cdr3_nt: TGTGCCATCAGTGAGTCTGGCAGTGGGTCCAACTATGGCTACACCTTC; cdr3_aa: CAISESGSGSNYGYTF
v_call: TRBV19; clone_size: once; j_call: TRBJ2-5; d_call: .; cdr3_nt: TGTGCCAGTAGGATGGGCCAGTCCTCGGAGACCCAGTACTTC; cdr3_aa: CASRMGQSSETQYF
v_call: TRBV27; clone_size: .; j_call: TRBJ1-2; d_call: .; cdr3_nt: TGTGCCAGCAGTCCTTGGCCGGGGGGAAGTTATGGCTACACCTTC; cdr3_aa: CASSPWPGGSYGYTF
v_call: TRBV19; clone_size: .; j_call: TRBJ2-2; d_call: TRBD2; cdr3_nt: TGTGCCAGTAGTACGATAGCGGGAGGCACCGGGGAGCTGTTTTTT; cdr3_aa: CASSTIAGGTGELFF
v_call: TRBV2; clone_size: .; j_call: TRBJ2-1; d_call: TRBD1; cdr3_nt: TGTGCCAGCAGTGAGAGAGGACAGGTGATTTACAATGAGCAGTTCTTC; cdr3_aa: CASSERGQVIYNEQFF
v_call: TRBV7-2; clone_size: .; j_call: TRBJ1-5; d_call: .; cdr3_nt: TGTGCCAGCAGCTCCTCCGGGACGGGGGTTCAGCCCCAGCATTTT; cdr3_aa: CASSSSGTGVQPQHF
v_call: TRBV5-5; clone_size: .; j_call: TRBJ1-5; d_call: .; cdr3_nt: TGTGCCAGCAGCTTGGACAGGCTGTCCAATCAGCCCCAGCATTTT; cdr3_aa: CASSLDRLSNQPQHF
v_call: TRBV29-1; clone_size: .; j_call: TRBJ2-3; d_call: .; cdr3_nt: TGCAGCGTTGGGTTCGCGACAGATAGAGATACGCAGTATTTT; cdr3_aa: CSVGFATDRDTQYF
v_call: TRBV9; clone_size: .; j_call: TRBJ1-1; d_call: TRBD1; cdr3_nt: TGTGCCAGCAGCCGGGACAGGGGAGAAGCTTTCTTT; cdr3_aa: CASSRDRGEAFF
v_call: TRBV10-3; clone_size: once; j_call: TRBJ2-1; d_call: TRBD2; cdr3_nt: TGTGCCATCAGTGAGGTACTAGCGGGAGGTATTGAGCAGTTCTTC; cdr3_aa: CAISEVLAGGIEQFF
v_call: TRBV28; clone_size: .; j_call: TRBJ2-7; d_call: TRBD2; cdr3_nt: TGTGCCAGCAGTTTTCCAGCGGGAGGTTCCTACGAGCAGTACTTC; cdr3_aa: CASSFPAGGSYEQYF
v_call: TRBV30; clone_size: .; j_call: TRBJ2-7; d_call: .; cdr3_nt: TGTGCCTGGAACTCGAACTACGAGCAGTACTTC; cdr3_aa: CAWNSNYEQYF
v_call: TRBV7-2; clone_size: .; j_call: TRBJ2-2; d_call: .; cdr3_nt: TGTGCCAGCAGCTTAATCCTAGCTGGGGAGCTGTTTTTT; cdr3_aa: CASSLILAGELFF
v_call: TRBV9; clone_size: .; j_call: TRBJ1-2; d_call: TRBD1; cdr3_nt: TGTGCCAGCAGCGTAGGTCCAGGGGGTTTCTATGGCTACACCTTC; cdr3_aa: CASSVGPGGFYGYTF
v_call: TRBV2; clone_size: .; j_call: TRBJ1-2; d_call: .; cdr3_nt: TGTGCCAGCAGAAAAGACGGATCCTATGGCTACACCTTC; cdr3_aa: CASRKDGSYGYTF
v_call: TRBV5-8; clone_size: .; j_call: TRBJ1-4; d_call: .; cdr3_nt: TGTGCCAGCAGCTTGGTTGCAGGGCTCAATGAAAAACTGTTTTTT; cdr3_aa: CASSLVAGLNEKLFF
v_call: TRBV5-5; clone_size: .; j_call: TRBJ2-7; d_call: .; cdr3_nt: TGTGCCAGCAGCTTTGGCCGGTCTCTAACCTACGAGCAGTACTTC; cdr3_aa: CASSFGRSLTYEQYF
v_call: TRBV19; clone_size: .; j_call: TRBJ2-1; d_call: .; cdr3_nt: TGTGCCAGTGGGCGCAATGAGCAGTTCTTC; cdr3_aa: CASGRNEQFF
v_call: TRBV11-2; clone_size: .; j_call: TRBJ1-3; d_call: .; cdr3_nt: TGTGCCAGCAGCCCCCAACCGAGAAACACCATATATTTT; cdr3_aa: CASSPQPRNTIYF
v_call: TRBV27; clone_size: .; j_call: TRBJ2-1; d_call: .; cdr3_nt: TGTGCCAGCAGAAACCCGGGCCATGAGCAGTTCTTC; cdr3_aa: CASRNPGHEQFF
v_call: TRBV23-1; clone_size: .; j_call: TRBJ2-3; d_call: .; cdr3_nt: TGCGCCAGCAGTCAGAGGGATTCGGCAGATACGCAGTATTTT; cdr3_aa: CASSQRDSADTQYF
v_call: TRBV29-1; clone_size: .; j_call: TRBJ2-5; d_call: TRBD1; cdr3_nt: TGCAGCGTTGACAGCGGGACAGGGTACCAAGAGACCCAGTACTTC; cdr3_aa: CSVDSGTGYQETQYF
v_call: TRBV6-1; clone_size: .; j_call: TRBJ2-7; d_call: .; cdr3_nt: TGTGCCAGCAGTTCCCAAATCGGATACGAGCAGTACTTC; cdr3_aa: CASSSQIGYEQYF
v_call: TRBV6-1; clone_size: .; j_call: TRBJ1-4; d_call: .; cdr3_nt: TGTGCCAGCAGTGAAGGGGCAGGGACTAATGAAAAACTGTTTTTT; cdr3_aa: CASSEGAGTNEKLFF
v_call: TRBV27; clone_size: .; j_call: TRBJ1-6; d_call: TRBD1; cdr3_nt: TGTGCCAGCAGAGACCGGGACAGACTGTCACCCCTCCACTTT; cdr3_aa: CASRDRDRLSPLHF
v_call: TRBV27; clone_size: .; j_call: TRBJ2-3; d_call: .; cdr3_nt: TGTGCCAGCAGTTTACTAACAGCTAGCACAGATACGCAGTATTTT; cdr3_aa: CASSLLTASTDTQYF
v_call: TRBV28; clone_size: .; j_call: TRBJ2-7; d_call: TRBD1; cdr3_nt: TGTGCCAGCAGTCCGCCGGGACAGGGGGGATACGAGCAGTACTTC; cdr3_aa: CASSPPGQGGYEQYF
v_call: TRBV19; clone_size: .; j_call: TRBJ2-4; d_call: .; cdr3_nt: TGTGCCAGTAGTATAGTAGGGACCAAAAACATTCAGTACTTC; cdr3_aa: CASSIVGTKNIQYF
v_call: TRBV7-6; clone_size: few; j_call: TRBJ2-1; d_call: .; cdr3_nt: TGTGCCAGCAGCCCCCCGGGGAGAGAGCAGTTCTTC; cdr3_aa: CASSPPGREQFF
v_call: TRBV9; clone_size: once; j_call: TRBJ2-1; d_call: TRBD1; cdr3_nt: TGTGCCAGCAGCGTAGAAGGGGGCAGTGCCTACAATGAGCAGTTCTTC; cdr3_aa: CASSVEGGSAYNEQFF
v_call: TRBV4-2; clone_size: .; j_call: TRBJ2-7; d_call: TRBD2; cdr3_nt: TGTGCCAGCAGCCAAGATGGAGCGGGATCTAGCTACGAGCAGTACTTC; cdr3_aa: CASSQDGAGSSYEQYF
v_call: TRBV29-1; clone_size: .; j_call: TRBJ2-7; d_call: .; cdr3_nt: TGCAGCGTTGGACACACTTCCTACGAGCAGTACTTC; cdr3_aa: CSVGHTSYEQYF
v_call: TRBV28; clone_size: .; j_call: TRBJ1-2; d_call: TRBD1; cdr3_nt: TGTGCCAGCAGTTTCTCGGACAGGGGTGTGAACTATGGCTACACCTTC; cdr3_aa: CASSFSDRGVNYGYTF
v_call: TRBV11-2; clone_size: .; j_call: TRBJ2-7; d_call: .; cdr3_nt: TGTGCCAGCAGCCCAGAAGGACCGAGGGGGAACGAGCAGTACTTC; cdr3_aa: CASSPEGPRGNEQYF